This T cell receptor beta chain was recovered during a study of blood T cell repertoires in COVID-19. About the research overall: The United States, Italy and Spain supplied acute and convalescent COVID-19 samples. Nucleic acid was either cDNA or gDNA, and it came from T cells, B-cell-depleted T cells, or PBMCs.

The data were produced by immunoSEQ multiplex PCR, yet TCRdb's version contains in-frame clones alone and is incomplete. Of 65,000 to 85,000 clones detected, roughly 91% appear once; the ten largest clones hold roughly a fifth. Germline CDR1 and CDR2: MGHRA and YSYEKL. The CDR3 sequence is 17 residues long. Trimming removed 10 bases from V and 6 bases from J; junction bases left unmatched: 14. The source material was peripheral blood. The gene calls are TRBV4-1 and TRBJ2-2; TRBD2 aligns across 13 bases. The origin of this receptor is a human donor in a cohort sampled during active COVID-19. CDR3 amino acids: CAKSGLAGALGAGELFF. The CDR3 nucleotides are TGCGCCAAATCAGGACTAGCGGGGGCTCTAGGGGCCGGGGAGCTGTTTTTT.